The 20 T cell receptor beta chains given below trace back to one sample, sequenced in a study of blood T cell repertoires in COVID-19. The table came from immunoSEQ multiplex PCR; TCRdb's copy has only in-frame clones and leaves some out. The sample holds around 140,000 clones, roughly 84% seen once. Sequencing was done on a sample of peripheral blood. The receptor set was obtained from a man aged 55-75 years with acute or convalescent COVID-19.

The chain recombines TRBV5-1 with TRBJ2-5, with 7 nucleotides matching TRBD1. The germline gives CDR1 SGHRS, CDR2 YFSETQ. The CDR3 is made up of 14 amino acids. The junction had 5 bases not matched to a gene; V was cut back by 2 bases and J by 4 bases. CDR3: CASSLRQGGETQYF. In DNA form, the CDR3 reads TGCGCCAGCAGCTTACGACAGGGTGGAGAGACCCAGTACTTC.

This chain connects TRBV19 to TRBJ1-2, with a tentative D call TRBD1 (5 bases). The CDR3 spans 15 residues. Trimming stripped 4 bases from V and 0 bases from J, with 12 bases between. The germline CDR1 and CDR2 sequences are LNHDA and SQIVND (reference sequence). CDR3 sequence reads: CASSRGDGSNYGYTF. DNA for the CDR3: TGTGCCAGTAGTAGGGGGGACGGCTCTAACTATGGCTACACCTTC.

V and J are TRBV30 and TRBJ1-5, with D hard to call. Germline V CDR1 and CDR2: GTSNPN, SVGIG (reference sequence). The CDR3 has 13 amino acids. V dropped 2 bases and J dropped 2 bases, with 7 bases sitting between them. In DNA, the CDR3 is TGTGCCTGGAGTAACCAGGGCAATCAGCCCCAGCATTTT. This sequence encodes CAWSNQGNQPQHF.

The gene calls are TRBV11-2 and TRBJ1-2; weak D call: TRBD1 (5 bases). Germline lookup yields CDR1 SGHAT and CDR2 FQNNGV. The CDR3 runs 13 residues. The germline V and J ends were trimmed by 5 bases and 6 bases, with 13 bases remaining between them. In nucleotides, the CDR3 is TGTGCCAGCAGCCCCGACAGTGCAAATGGCTACACCTTC. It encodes CASSPDSANGYTF.

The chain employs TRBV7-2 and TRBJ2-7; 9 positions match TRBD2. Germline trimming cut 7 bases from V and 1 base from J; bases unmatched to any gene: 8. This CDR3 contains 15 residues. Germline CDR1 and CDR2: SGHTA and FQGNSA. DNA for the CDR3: TGTGCCAGCATCCCGAGCGGGAGGCTTTCCTACGAGCAGTACTTC. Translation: CASIPSGRLSYEQYF. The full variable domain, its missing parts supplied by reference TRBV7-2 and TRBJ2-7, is GAGVSQSPSNKVTEKGKDVELRCDPISGHTALYWYRQSLGQGLEFLIYFQGNSAPDKSGLPSDRFSAERTGGSVSTLTIQRTQQEDSAVYLCASIPSGRLSYEQYFGPGTRLTVT.

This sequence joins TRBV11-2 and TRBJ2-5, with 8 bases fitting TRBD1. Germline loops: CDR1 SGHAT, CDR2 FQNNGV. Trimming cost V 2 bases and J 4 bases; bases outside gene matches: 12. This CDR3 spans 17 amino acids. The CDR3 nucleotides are TGTGCCAGCAGCTTAAACTATCGCAGGGGGCGAGGAGAGACCCAGTACTTC. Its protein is CASSLNYRRGRGETQYF. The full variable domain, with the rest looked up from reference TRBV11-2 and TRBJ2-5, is EAGVAQSPRYKIIEKRQSVAFWCNPISGHATLYWYQQILGQGPKLLIQFQNNGVVDDSQLPKDRFSAERLKGVDSTLKIQPAKLEDSAVYLCASSLNYRRGRGETQYFGPGTRLLVL.

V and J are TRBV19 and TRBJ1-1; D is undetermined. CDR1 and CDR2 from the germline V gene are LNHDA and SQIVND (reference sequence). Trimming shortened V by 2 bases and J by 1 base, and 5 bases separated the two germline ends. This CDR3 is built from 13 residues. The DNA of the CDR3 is TGTGCCAGTAGTATACCGGGGAACACTGAAGCTTTCTTT. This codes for CASSIPGNTEAFF.

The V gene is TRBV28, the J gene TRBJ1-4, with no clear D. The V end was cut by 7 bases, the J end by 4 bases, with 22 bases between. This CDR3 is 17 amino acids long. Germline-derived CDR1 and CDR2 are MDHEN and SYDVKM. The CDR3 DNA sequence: TGTGCCAGCATCGGACTACTACTTGGCGGCCGTAATGAAAAACTGTTTTTT. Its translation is CASIGLLLGGRNEKLFF.

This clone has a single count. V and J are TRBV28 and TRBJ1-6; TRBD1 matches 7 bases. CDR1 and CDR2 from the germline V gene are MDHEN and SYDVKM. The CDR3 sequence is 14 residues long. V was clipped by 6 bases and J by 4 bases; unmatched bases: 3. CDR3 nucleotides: TGTGCCAGCAGCCCGACAGGGTATAATTCACCCCTCCACTTT. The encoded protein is CASSPTGYNSPLHF.

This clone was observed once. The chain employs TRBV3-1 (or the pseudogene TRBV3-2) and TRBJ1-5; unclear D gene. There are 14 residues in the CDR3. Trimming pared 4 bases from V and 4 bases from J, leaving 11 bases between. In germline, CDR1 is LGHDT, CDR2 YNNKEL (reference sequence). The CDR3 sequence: CASSLYGENQPQHF. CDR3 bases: TGTGCCAGCAGCCTTTATGGGGAGAATCAGCCCCAGCATTTT.

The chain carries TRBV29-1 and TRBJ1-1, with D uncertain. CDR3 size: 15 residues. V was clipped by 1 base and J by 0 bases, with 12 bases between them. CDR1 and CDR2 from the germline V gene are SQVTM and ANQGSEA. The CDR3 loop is CSVEVERRVNTEAFF. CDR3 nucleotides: TGCAGCGTTGAAGTTGAGCGGAGGGTGAACACTGAAGCTTTCTTT.

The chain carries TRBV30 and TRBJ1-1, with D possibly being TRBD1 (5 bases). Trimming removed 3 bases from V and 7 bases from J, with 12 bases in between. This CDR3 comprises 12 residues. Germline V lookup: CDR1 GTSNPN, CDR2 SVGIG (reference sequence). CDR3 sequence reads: CAWRRQYSEAFF. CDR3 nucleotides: TGTGCCTGGAGGCGACAGTATAGTGAAGCTTTCTTT.

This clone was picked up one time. This CDR3 is CASSPTGASYGYTF. The CDR3 DNA reads as TGTGCCAGCAGTCCGACAGGGGCTAGCTATGGCTACACCTTC. The genes are TRBV6-5 and TRBJ1-2; 8 bases agree with TRBD1. In germline, CDR1 is MNHEY, CDR2 SVGAGI. Germline trimming cut 5 bases from V and 4 bases from J; bases unmatched to any gene: 6. CDR3 length: 14 amino acids.

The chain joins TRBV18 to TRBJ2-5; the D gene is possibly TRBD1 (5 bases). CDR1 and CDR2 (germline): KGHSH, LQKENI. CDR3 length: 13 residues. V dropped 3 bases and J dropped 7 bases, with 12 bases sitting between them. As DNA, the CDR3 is TGTGCCAGCTCACCTACAGGCCCGTCGACCCAGTACTTC. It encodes CASSPTGPSTQYF.

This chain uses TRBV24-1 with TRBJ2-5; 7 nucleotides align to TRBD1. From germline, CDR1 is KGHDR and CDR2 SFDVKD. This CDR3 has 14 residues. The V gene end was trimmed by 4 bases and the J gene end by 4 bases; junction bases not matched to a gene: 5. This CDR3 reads CATSEGDSRETQYF. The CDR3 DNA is TGTGCCACCAGTGAGGGGGACAGTAGAGAGACCCAGTACTTC.

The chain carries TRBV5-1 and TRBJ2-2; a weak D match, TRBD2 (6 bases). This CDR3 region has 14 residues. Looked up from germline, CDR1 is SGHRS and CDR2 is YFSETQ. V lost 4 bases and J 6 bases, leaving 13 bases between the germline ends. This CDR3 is CASSLRRGAGELFF. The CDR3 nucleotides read TGCGCCAGCAGCCTGAGGAGGGGTGCCGGGGAGCTGTTTTTT.

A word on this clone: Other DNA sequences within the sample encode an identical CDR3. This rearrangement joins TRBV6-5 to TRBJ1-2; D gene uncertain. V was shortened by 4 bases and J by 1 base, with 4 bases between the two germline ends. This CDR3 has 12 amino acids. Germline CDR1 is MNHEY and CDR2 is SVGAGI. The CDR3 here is CASSSLNYGYTF. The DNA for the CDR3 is TGTGCCAGCAGTTCCCTTAACTATGGCTACACCTTC.

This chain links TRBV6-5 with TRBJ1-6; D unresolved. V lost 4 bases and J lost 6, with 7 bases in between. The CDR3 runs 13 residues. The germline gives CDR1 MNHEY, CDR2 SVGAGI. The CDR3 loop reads CASSSRPNSPLHF. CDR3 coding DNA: TGTGCCAGCAGTTCGCGGCCTAATTCACCCCTCCACTTT.

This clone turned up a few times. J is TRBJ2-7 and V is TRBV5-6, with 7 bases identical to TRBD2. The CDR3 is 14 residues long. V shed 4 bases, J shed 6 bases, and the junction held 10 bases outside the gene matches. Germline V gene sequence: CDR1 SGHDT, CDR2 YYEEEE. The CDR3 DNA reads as TGTGCCAGCAGCCCAGGACTAGGAATCTTCGAGCAGTACTTC. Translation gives CASSPGLGIFEQYF.

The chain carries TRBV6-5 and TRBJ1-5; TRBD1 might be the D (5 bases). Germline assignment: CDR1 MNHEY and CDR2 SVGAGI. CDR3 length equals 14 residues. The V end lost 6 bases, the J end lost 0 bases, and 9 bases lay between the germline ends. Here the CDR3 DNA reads TGTGCCAGCAGAAGGGGTCCTAGCAATCAGCCCCAGCATTTT. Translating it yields CASRRGPSNQPQHF.